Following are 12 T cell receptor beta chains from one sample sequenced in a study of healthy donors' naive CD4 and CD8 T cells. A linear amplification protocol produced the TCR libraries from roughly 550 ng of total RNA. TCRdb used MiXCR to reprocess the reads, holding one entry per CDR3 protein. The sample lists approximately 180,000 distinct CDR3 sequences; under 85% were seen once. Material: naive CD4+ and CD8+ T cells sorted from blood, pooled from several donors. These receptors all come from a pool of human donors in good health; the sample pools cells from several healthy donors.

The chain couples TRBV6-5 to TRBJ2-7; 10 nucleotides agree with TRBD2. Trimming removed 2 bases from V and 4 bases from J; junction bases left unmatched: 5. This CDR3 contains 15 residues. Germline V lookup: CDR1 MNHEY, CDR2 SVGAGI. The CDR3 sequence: CASSYVVAGGYEQYF. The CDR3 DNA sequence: TGTGCCAGCAGTTACGTAGTAGCGGGGGGTTACGAGCAGTACTTC.

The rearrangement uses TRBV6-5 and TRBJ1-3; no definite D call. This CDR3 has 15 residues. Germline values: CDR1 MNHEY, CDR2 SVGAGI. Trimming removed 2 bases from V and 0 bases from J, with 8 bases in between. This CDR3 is CASSYAASSGNTIYF. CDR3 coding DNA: TGTGCCAGCAGTTACGCCGCCAGCTCTGGAAACACCATATATTTT.

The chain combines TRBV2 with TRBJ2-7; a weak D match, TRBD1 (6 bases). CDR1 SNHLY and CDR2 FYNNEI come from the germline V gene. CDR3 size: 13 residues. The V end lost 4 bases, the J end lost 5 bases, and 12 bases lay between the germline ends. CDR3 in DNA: TGTGCCAGCAGTGCCAGGGGAATCCACGAGCAGTACTTC. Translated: CASSARGIHEQYF.

The CDR3 loop reads CASSYSTGTGGNYGYTF. The DNA for the CDR3 is TGTGCCAGCAGTTACTCGACGGGGACAGGGGGCAACTATGGCTACACCTTC. The chain is built from TRBV6-2 or TRBV6-3 and TRBJ1-2; 12 bases agree with TRBD1. V was clipped by 0 bases and J by 2 bases; unmatched bases: 4. The CDR3 extends over 17 amino acids. Germline V gene lookup returns CDR1 MNHEY and CDR2 SVGEGT.

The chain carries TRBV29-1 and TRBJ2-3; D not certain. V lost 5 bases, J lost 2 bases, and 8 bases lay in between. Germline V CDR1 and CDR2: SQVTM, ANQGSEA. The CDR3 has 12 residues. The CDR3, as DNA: TGCAGCGTTATCAGCCCCACAGATACGCAGTATTTT. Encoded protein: CSVISPTDTQYF.

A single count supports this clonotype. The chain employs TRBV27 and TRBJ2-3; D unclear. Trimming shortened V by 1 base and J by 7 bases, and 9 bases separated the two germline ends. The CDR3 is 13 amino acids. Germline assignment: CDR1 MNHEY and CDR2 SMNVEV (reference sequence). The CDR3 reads CASSLWGRNTQYF. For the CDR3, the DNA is TGTGCCAGCAGTTTATGGGGTAGAAATACGCAGTATTTT.

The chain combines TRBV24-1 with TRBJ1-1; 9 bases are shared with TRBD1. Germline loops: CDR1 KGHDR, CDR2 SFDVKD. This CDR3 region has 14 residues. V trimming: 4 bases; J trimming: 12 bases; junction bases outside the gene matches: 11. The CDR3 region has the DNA TGTGCCACCAGTGACCCAGGGACAGGGCTGCCGACTTTCTTT. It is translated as CATSDPGTGLPTFF.

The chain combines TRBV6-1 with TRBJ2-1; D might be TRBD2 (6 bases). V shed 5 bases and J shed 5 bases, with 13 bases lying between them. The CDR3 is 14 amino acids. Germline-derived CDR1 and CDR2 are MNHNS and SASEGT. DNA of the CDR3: TGTGCCAGCAGTTACCGTGGGGAGGACAATGAGCAGTTCTTC. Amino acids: CASSYRGEDNEQFF.

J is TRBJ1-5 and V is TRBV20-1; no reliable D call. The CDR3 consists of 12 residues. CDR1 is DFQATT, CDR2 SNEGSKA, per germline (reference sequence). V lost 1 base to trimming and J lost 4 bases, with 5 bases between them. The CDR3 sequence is CSARGPNQPQHF. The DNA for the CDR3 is TGCAGTGCTAGAGGGCCTAATCAGCCCCAGCATTTT.

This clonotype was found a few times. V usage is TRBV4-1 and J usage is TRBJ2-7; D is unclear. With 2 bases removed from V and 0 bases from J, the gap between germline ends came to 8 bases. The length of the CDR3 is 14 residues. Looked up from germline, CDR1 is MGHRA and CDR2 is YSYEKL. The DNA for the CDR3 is TGCGCCAGCAGCCAAACCACATACTCCTACGAGCAGTACTTC. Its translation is CASSQTTYSYEQYF.

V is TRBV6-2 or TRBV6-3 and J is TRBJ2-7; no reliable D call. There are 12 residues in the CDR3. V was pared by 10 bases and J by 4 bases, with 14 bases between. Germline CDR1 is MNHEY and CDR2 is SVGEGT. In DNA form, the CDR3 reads TGTGCCACCGCCTATGGACGATACGAGCAGTACTTC. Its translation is CATAYGRYEQYF.

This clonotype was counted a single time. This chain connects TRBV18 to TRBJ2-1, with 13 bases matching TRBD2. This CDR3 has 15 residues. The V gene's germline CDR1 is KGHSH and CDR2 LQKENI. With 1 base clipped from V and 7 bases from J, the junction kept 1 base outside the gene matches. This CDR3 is CASSPQGLAGNEQFF. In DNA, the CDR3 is TGTGCCAGCTCACCACAGGGACTAGCGGGAAATGAGCAGTTCTTC.